The table lists the clone carrying this T cell receptor beta chain with a count of one. The germline CDR1 and CDR2 sequences are LNHDA and SQIVND (reference sequence). The CDR3 runs 17 residues. The V gene lost 3 bases and the J gene lost 0 bases, with 17 bases spanning the gap. This sample is part of a study of OX40 agonist ivuxolimab in advanced cancers. About the study: Ivuxolimab, an agonistic anti-OX40 (CD134) antibody, was given to patients.

Only in-frame clones appear in the TCRdb table, and some are missing; sequencing was by immunoSEQ multiplex PCR. The sample has around 45,000 clones, around 77% seen once. Sampling of blood occurred at baseline, cycle 4 day 1, and cycle 7 day 1. V and J are TRBV19 and TRBJ1-1; no reliable D call. Sequencing was performed on CD4+ or CD8+ T cells sorted from blood, taken in a trial of the OX40 agonist ivuxolimab. The sequence was collected from an adult with an advanced solid tumor such as melanoma, head and neck, liver or kidney cancer. Here the CDR3 reads CASSILFRVGMNTEAFF. In DNA form, the CDR3 reads TGTGCCAGTAGTATCTTATTTCGTGTAGGGATGAACACTGAAGCTTTCTTT.